These 2 T cell receptor beta chains came from one sample sequenced in a study of radiation and T cells in renal cell carcinoma. Time point here: blood 2 weeks post-SBRT. Treatment described: 15 Gy SBRT to primary tumor, nephrectomy 4 weeks later. The repertoire was sequenced with immunoSEQ multiplex PCR; TCRdb's copy has only in-frame clones and lacks some. The top ten hold 1.5% to 2% of the sample, which has about 130,000 clones, over 75% seen once. The specimen was blood, collected from a patient whose treatment included radiotherapy and nephrectomy. The receptor source for this set is a woman aged 55-70 years with renal cell carcinoma.

Only a few counts were recorded for this clone. V and J are TRBV14 and TRBJ1-4; the D gene is possibly TRBD1 (5 bases). V lost 1 base and J lost 8, with 11 bases in between. This CDR3 is built from 14 residues. CDR1 is SGHDN and CDR2 is FVKESK in the germline V gene. The CDR3 sequence: CASSQAVGTEKLFF. The CDR3, as DNA: TGTGCCAGCAGCCAAGCGGTAGGGACCGAAAAACTGTTTTTT.

This chain uses TRBV6-5 with TRBJ1-1, with D perhaps TRBD1 (5 bases). CDR1 MNHEY and CDR2 SVGAGI come from the germline V gene. This CDR3 region has 14 residues. Deletions cut 5 bases from V and 4 bases from J, with 14 bases between. CDR3 nucleotides: TGTGCCAGCAGTCCCACGGGGCTCGGCACTGAAGCTTTCTTT. Translation gives CASSPTGLGTEAFF.